This TCR beta chain emerged from a study of cytomegalovirus exposure and HLA in healthy donors. Study findings and constraints: In most subjects, TCR beta sequences reportedly gave accurate predictions of HLA-A and HLA-B alleles. Testing in vitro showed a few CMV-associated chains specific for CMV antigens.

The CDR3 extends over 15 amino acids. After removal of 2 bases from V and 9 bases from J, the junction contained 6 bases not matched to a gene. Germline CDR1 reads MGHRA; CDR2 reads YSYEKL. Healthy bone marrow donors made up the donor group. This clone was picked up a small number of times. Its antigen is still unknown. Use of 60 Vbeta and 13 Jbeta primers characterized the PCR. Source study methods: Later, an analysis found 75 million to 100 million unique TCR beta chains, and approximately 10 million of these were shared. Measured with immunoSEQ multiplex PCR; TCRdb has only the in-frame clones, and not every one. The V and J calls and clone size were taken over from that table, and D and trimming were inferred from the DNA. In the table there are about 140,000 clones, roughly three fifths of which are singletons.

V gene TRBV4-1 combines with J gene TRBJ1-6; 8 positions match TRBD1. This receptor was identified in an older woman in good health and CMV-seronegative. Sample: PBMCs. CDR3: CASSQQTGVSSPLHF. CDR3 nucleotide sequence: TGCGCCAGCAGCCAACAGACAGGGGTAAGTTCACCCCTCCACTTT.